The 19 T cell receptor beta chains below come from one sample, sequenced in a study of blood T cell repertoires in COVID-19. Profiled with immunoSEQ multiplex PCR; TCRdb holds only in-frame clones, not every one. The sample includes tens of thousands of clones, 77% seen only once; the top ten take around a fifth. The sequencing sample was made of peripheral blood. These receptors were taken from a human donor with active or convalescent COVID-19. The donor label of this sample is uncertain.

The chain links TRBV5-1 to TRBJ2-7; D unresolved. The germline V gene has CDR1 SGHRS and CDR2 YFSETQ. Between the trimmed V and J ends, which lost 0 bases and 10 bases, there was a span of 20 bases. The CDR3 runs 15 residues. CDR3 region: CASSLASYIQAPQYF. In nucleotides, the CDR3 is TGCGCCAGCAGCTTGGCTTCGTACATCCAGGCTCCTCAGTACTTC.

The chain is built from TRBV6-5 and TRBJ1-5; TRBD1 aligns across 7 bases. J was trimmed by 0 bases and V by 4 bases; bases with no gene match: 3. Germline V gene lookup returns CDR1 MNHEY and CDR2 SVGAGI. CDR3 length: 15 amino acids. The chain's CDR3 is CASSWGQTSNQPQHF. CDR3 nucleotides: TGTGCCAGCAGTTGGGGACAGACTAGCAATCAGCCCCAGCATTTT.

The chain links TRBV14 to TRBJ2-7; TRBD1 aligns across 8 bases. This CDR3 comprises 19 residues. V gave up 7 bases and J gave up 2 bases; unmatched junction bases: 22. Germline loops: CDR1 SGHDN, CDR2 FVKESK. CDR3 loop: CASTPGTGRLGRTTYEQYF. CDR3 nucleotides: TGTGCCAGCACCCCCGGGACAGGTCGCTTGGGCAGGACGACCTACGAGCAGTACTTC.

This rearrangement joins TRBV6-6 to TRBJ1-5; possibly TRBD1 for D (5 bases). Trimming took 4 bases from V and 3 from J, leaving 13 bases between them. This CDR3 region has 15 residues. Germline CDR1 MNHNY, CDR2 SVGAGI (reference sequence). The DNA of the CDR3 is TGTGCCAGCAGTTCAGCTACAGGATACAATCAGCCCCAGCATTTT. Translating gives CASSSATGYNQPQHF.

V is TRBV4-3 and J is TRBJ1-4, with TRBD1 identical over 7 bases. The CDR3 totals 16 residues. V dropped 0 bases and J dropped 5; count of bases not matched to a gene: 6. The germline CDR1 and CDR2 sequences are LGHNA and YSLEER. The CDR3 loop reads CASSQETGTENEKLFF. The CDR3 DNA sequence: TGCGCCAGCAGCCAAGAAACCGGGACAGAGAATGAAAAACTGTTTTTT.

The V call is TRBV5-1, the J call TRBJ2-5; TRBD1 matches at 8 bases. The germline gives CDR1 SGHRS, CDR2 YFSETQ. The CDR3 is 15 residues long. Unmatched junction bases numbered 5, after V lost 0 bases and J lost 4 bases. CDR3 sequence (DNA): TGCGCCAGCAGCTTGGACAGGGGGTCGCGAGAGACCCAGTACTTC. It yields the protein CASSLDRGSRETQYF.

This chain uses TRBV7-6 with TRBJ1-4; TRBD1 matches at 10 bases. Germline-derived CDR1 and CDR2 are SGHVS and FNYEAQ. CDR3 length: 15 amino acids. V shed 6 bases, J shed 4 bases, and the junction held 5 bases outside the gene matches. The CDR3 spells CASRLGTGVNEKLFF. CDR3 nucleotides: TGTGCCAGCAGGCTCGGGACAGGGGTTAATGAAAAACTGTTTTTT.

The V and J genes are TRBV19 and TRBJ2-3, with 8 nucleotides matching TRBD2. Germline V gene lookup returns CDR1 LNHDA and CDR2 SQIVND (reference sequence). The junction had 12 bases not matched to a gene; V was cut back by 7 bases and J by 6 bases. The CDR3 has 15 amino acids. The CDR3 spells CASTVAGSRLDTQYF. In nucleotides, the CDR3 is TGTGCCAGTACTGTAGCGGGATCCCGCTTGGATACGCAGTATTTT.

CDR3 protein: CASSTGTSGRNPWNEQFF. The CDR3, as DNA: TGTGCCAGCAGCACCGGGACTAGCGGGAGGAACCCTTGGAATGAGCAGTTCTTC. The chain has TRBV7-3 and TRBJ2-1; 15 nucleotides align to TRBD2. Trimming took 5 bases from V and 7 from J; bases not matched to a gene: 12. This CDR3 comprises 18 residues. Germline CDR1 reads SGHTA; CDR2 reads FQGTGA.

This chain links TRBV5-1 with TRBJ2-7; 7 nucleotides agree with TRBD2. The germline V gene has CDR1 SGHRS and CDR2 YFSETQ. The CDR3 sequence is 16 residues long. Germline trimming cut 0 bases from V and 2 bases from J; bases unmatched to any gene: 8. CDR3 sequence reads: CASSLAGTREAYEQYF. Here the CDR3 DNA reads TGCGCCAGCAGCTTGGCCGGTACCCGGGAGGCCTACGAGCAGTACTTC. Full variable domain (outside the CDR3, taken from reference TRBV5-1 and TRBJ2-7): KAGVTQTPRYLIKTRGQQVTLSCSPISGHRSVSWYQQTPGQGLQFLFEYFSETQRNKGNFPGRFSGRQFSNSRSEMNVSTLELGDSALYLCASSLAGTREAYEQYFGPGTRLTVT.

The chain joins TRBV5-1 to TRBJ1-1; 7 nucleotides align to TRBD1. The V gene's germline CDR1 is SGHRS and CDR2 YFSETQ. CDR3 length equals 14 residues. V lost 0 bases, J lost 4 bases, and 3 bases stayed unmatched. In DNA form, the CDR3 reads TGCGCCAGCAGCTTGGGTGCAGGGGGCACTGAAGCTTTCTTT. Translating gives CASSLGAGGTEAFF.

The chain is built from TRBV27 and TRBJ2-5, with 8 bases aligning to TRBD1. Germline trimming cut 6 bases from V and 5 bases from J; bases unmatched to any gene: 5. The CDR3 is made up of 13 amino acids. Germline V gives CDR1 MNHEY, CDR2 SMNVEV (reference sequence). The chain's CDR3 is CASSQDRAETQYF. The CDR3 nucleotides read TGTGCCAGCAGCCAGGACAGGGCTGAGACCCAGTACTTC.

The gene calls are TRBV7-9 and TRBJ1-4; no clear D gene. Trimming removed 5 bases from V and 8 bases from J, with 12 bases in between. The length of the CDR3 is 13 residues. Germline CDR1 reads SEHNR; CDR2 reads FQNEAQ (reference sequence). CDR3 sequence (DNA): TGTGCCAGCAGCCCGGGGAGAGGGGAAAAACTGTTTTTT. Protein sequence: CASSPGRGEKLFF.

This chain joins TRBV27 and TRBJ1-2; TRBD1 agrees at 7 bases. CDR1 MNHEY and CDR2 SMNVEV come from the germline V gene (reference sequence). The J segment lost 6 bases and the V segment lost 3 bases, leaving 7 bases of the junction unmatched. This CDR3 contains 14 residues. The CDR3 nucleotides read TGTGCCAGCAGTTTTTTGACAGGGTTGGATGGCTACACCTTC. As protein: CASSFLTGLDGYTF.

The chain links TRBV5-6 to TRBJ1-1; 7 bases are a match to TRBD1. Trimming took 3 bases from V and 5 from J; bases not matched to a gene: 7. CDR1 and CDR2 (germline): SGHDT, YYEEEE. The CDR3 length is 14 residues. The CDR3 spells CASSSRQGLTEAFF. The CDR3 region has the DNA TGTGCCAGCAGCTCCCGACAGGGATTGACTGAAGCTTTCTTT. The full variable domain, rest sourced from reference TRBV5-6 and TRBJ1-1, is DAGVTQSPTHLIKTRGQQVTLRCSPKSGHDTVSWYQQALGQGPQFIFQYYEEEERQRGNFPDRFSGHQFPNYSSELNVNALLLGDSALYLCASSSRQGLTEAFFGQGTRLTVV.

The chain joins TRBV29-1 to TRBJ2-3; 7 bases match TRBD2. Trimming removed 3 bases from V and 4 bases from J; junction bases left unmatched: 1. CDR1 SQVTM and CDR2 ANQGSEA come from the germline V gene. CDR3 length equals 12 residues. The CDR3 coding sequence is TGCAGCGTTGAGCGGGAGTCAGATACGCAGTATTTT. The encoded protein is CSVERESDTQYF.

The chain has TRBV19 and TRBJ2-7, with D possibly being TRBD2 (6 bases). Trimming pared 10 bases from V and 3 bases from J, leaving 19 bases between. The CDR3 contains 14 residues. CDR1 LNHDA and CDR2 SQIVND come from the germline V gene (reference sequence). CDR3 sequence: CATEGAGGIYEQYF. The CDR3 bases are TGTGCCACCGAAGGAGCTGGCGGGATCTACGAGCAGTACTTC.

V and J are TRBV27 and TRBJ2-7, with 7 bases that match TRBD2. Trimming removed 1 base from V and 5 bases from J; junction bases left unmatched: 5. There are 14 residues in the CDR3. Germline CDR1 is MNHEY and CDR2 is SMNVEV (reference sequence). The CDR3 region has the DNA TGTGCCAGCAGTTTATGGCAGGGAGGGAACGAGCAGTACTTC. It encodes CASSLWQGGNEQYF.

The rearrangement links TRBV7-8 to TRBJ1-1; the D gene is possibly TRBD1 (5 bases). V was clipped by 5 bases and J by 3 bases, with 16 bases between them. The CDR3 loop spans 15 amino acids. Germline V gives CDR1 SGHVS, CDR2 FQNEAQ. The CDR3 region has the DNA TGTGCCAGCAGCCTCAGACGCGGGGGTTACACTGAAGCTTTCTTT. Encoded protein: CASSLRRGGYTEAFF. The full variable domain, rest sourced from reference TRBV7-8 and TRBJ1-1, is GAGVSQSPRYKVAKRGQDVALRCDPISGHVSLFWYQQALGQGPEFLTYFQNEAQLDKSGLPSDRFFAERPEGSVSTLKIQRTQQEDSAVYLCASSLRRGGYTEAFFGQGTRLTVV.